A selection of T cell receptor beta chains follows, all from one sample in a study of T cells after yellow fever vaccination. TCRdb ran MiXCR on the 5' RACE reads and lists one entry per CDR3 protein. The table lists about 210,000 distinct CDR3 sequences, around 3.1% of them singletons. The sequenced sample was CD4+ T cells sorted from PBMCs, obtained 10 days after the yellow fever booster vaccination. These receptor sequences come from a man aged 18 to 30 who received the YFV17D yellow fever vaccine. Both conserved end residues are part of each CDR3. A D gene is named only where the DNA matches it firmly. Clone size is shown for a subset of rows, as once, few, many or a class of expanded clone.

V	D	size	length	J	DNA	CDR3
TRBV6-2/TRBV6-3	TRBD1	many	13	TRBJ1-2	TGTGCCAGCGGAAAGACAGGGGGCGATGGCTACACCTTC	CASGKTGGDGYTF
TRBV7-9	TRBD1	few	14	TRBJ2-2	TGTGCCAGCAGCGAGACAGGGGGAACCGGGGGTCTGTTTTTT	CASSETGGTGGLFF
TRBV5-1	NA	few	15	TRBJ1-6	TGCGCCAGCAGCCCGGCAGTGGGGCTCGGGTCACCCCTCCACTTT	CASSPAVGLGSPLHF
TRBV6-5	TRBD2	many	17	TRBJ2-3	TGTGCCAGCAGTTACTTTTTTGCGGGGGGGAGCACAGATACGCAGTATTTT	CASSYFFAGGSTDTQYF
TRBV7-9	TRBD1	many	17	TRBJ2-1	TGTGCCAGCAGCTTAGCTCTGGGGACAGGGGATTCCTATGAGCAGTTCTTC	CASSLALGTGDSYEQFF
TRBV6-6	TRBD2	many	13	TRBJ2-4	TGTGCCAGCAGTTATGGGCTAGCGGCCTTTGGGTACTTC	CASSYGLAAFGYF
TRBV5-1	TRBD1	few	15	TRBJ2-5	TGCGCCAGCAGCTCGGACAGGGGTGAGCAAGAGACCCAGTACTTC	CASSSDRGEQETQYF
TRBV7-3	NA	many	12	TRBJ2-3	TGTGCCAGCAGCTCAAGTGGAGATACGCAGTATTTT	CASSSSGDTQYF
TRBV28	TRBD1	many	15	TRBJ1-5	TGTGCCAGCGGGACAGGGGGCGTCCCGGGGCAGCCCCAGCATTTT	CASGTGGVPGQPQHF
TRBV2	NA	many	12	TRBJ1-2	TGTGCCAGCAGTGAGCGACAGACGCGCTACACCTTC	CASSERQTRYTF
TRBV5-1	NA	many	14	TRBJ1-1	TGCGCCAGCAGACCGGGCCCCGAGTCAAGTGAAGCTTTCTTT	CASRPGPESSEAFF
TRBV7-2	NA	many	15	TRBJ2-7	TGTGCCAGCAGCTTAGCCGGACCACGCTCCTACGAGCAGTACTTC	CASSLAGPRSYEQYF
TRBV27	NA	many	13	TRBJ2-1	TGTGCCAGCAGTTTGTTTCAGGGGCCTGAGCAGTTCTTC	CASSLFQGPEQFF
TRBV4-1	NA	many	16	TRBJ2-7	TGCGCCAGCAGCCCCCATCCTCGGGACGGCTCCTACGAGCAGTACTTC	CASSPHPRDGSYEQYF
TRBV6-2/TRBV6-3	TRBD2	many	15	TRBJ2-1	TGTGCCAGCAGTCGGCCGACTAGCGGGGGGAATGAGCAGTTCTTC	CASSRPTSGGNEQFF
TRBV20-1	NA	many	11	TRBJ2-7	TGCAGTGTCTCAGGGAACTACGAGCAGTACTTC	CSVSGNYEQYF
TRBV6-1	NA	few	14	TRBJ1-2	TGTGCCAGCAGTGAACCCGCCTGGGGAGATGGCTACACCTTC	CASSEPAWGDGYTF
TRBV12-3/TRBV12-4	NA	many	15	TRBJ2-3	TGTGCCAGCAGCCATGAAATCTCGAGCACAGATACGCAGTATTTT	CASSHEISSTDTQYF
TRBV6-5	NA	few	14	TRBJ2-2	TGTGCCAGCAGTTACTTCGCTAGCGCCGGGGAGCTGTTTTTT	CASSYFASAGELFF
TRBV7-2	NA	NA	14	TRBJ2-3	TGTGCCAGCAGGAGGACAGTACTTACAGATACGCAGTATTTT	CASRRTVLTDTQYF
TRBV30	NA	many	11	TRBJ1-2	TGTGCCTGGAGTGTGAACTATGGCTACACCTTC	CAWSVNYGYTF
TRBV5-1	TRBD2	NA	18	TRBJ2-3	TGCGCCAGCAGCCCGGCGGGGGTTTCGGAAAAGCCCACAGATACGCAGTATTTT	CASSPAGVSEKPTDTQYF
TRBV19	NA	many	14	TRBJ2-3	TGTGCCAGTAGTGCCGGGACAACCAGGGATACGCAGTATTTT	CASSAGTTRDTQYF
TRBV20-1	NA	many	14	TRBJ2-3	TGCAGTGCTGTAGAAGGGGCGAGCACAGATACGCAGTATTTT	CSAVEGASTDTQYF
TRBV30	NA	few	13	TRBJ1-1	TGTGCCTGGAGTGTCGACAGGAGGACTGAAGCTTTCTTT	CAWSVDRRTEAFF
TRBV4-3	TRBD2	NA	19	TRBJ2-3	TGCGCCAGCAGCCAAGATCCCCTAGCGGGGGGACCTAGCACAGATACGCAGTATTTT	CASSQDPLAGGPSTDTQYF
TRBV5-1	NA	few	15	TRBJ1-1	TGCGCCAGCAGCTTGGATGAGGGACGGATTACTGAAGCTTTCTTT	CASSLDEGRITEAFF
TRBV4-1	TRBD2	many	14	TRBJ2-1	TGCGCCAGCAGCCAAGATCCAGCGGGGAAGAAGCAGTTCTTC	CASSQDPAGKKQFF
TRBV5-1	NA	many	14	TRBJ1-1	TGCGCCAGCAGCTTGATCAGCCTGAACACTGAAGCTTTCTTT	CASSLISLNTEAFF
TRBV12-3/TRBV12-4	TRBD1	few	15	TRBJ1-2	TGTGCCAGCAGCCGAACTCCGGGACAGGGCTATGGCTACACCTTC	CASSRTPGQGYGYTF
TRBV10-1	NA	NA	15	TRBJ1-1	TGCGCCAGCAGTGAGTCGGGGAGGGCGCACACTGAAGCTTTCTTT	CASSESGRAHTEAFF
TRBV5-4	TRBD1	few	17	TRBJ2-3	TGTGCCAGCAGGAGGGGGGGGACAGGGGTTTTTGCAGATACGCAGTATTTT	CASRRGGTGVFADTQYF
TRBV5-1	NA	many	13	TRBJ2-7	TGCGCCAGCAGCTTAGACAGGCTATACGAGCAGTACTTC	CASSLDRLYEQYF
TRBV25-1	NA	few	15	TRBJ1-3	TGTGCCAGCAGTCCCCCGGGCGGCTGGGGAAACACCATATATTTT	CASSPPGGWGNTIYF
TRBV24-1	TRBD1	NA	16	TRBJ2-6	TGTGCCACCAGTGCCGCAGGGGGCCCTGGGGCCAACGTCCTGACTTTC	CATSAAGGPGANVLTF
TRBV9	NA	many	15	TRBJ2-1	TGTGCCAGCAGCGTAGAACTAGCCCCCGAACGGGGGCAGTTCTTC	CASSVELAPERGQFF
TRBV5-1	TRBD2	many	15	TRBJ2-3	TGCGCCAGCAGCTTTAGCGGGGGGACCACAGATACGCAGTATTTT	CASSFSGGTTDTQYF
TRBV12-3/TRBV12-4	TRBD1	few	15	TRBJ2-2	TGTGCCAGCAGACCCCGACAGGGTGGGACCGGGGAGCTGTTTTTT	CASRPRQGGTGELFF
TRBV6-2/TRBV6-3	TRBD1	NA	15	TRBJ2-1	TGTGCCAGCACCCTGCCCGGGACAGGGTCTTATGAGCAGTTCTTC	CASTLPGTGSYEQFF
TRBV25-1	TRBD1	few	14	TRBJ1-1	TGTGCCAGCAGTGAACAGGGGGCACGCACTGAAGCTTTCTTT	CASSEQGARTEAFF
TRBV6-2/TRBV6-3	TRBD1	NA	15	TRBJ1-5	TGTGCCAGCAGTTACCGGACAGGTCAAAATCAGCCCCAGCATTTT	CASSYRTGQNQPQHF
TRBV7-2	TRBD1	few	15	TRBJ1-2	TGTGCCAGCAGCTTGGGGGGGGACAGGAACTATGGCTACACCTTC	CASSLGGDRNYGYTF
TRBV12-3/TRBV12-4	TRBD2	few	15	TRBJ2-1	TGTGCCAGCACCCTACTAGCGGGGATCAACAATGAGCAGTTCTTC	CASTLLAGINNEQFF
TRBV7-2	TRBD2	many	19	TRBJ2-3	TGTGCCAGCAGCTTAGCGAGATTCGGCGGGGGGGCTCGCACAGATACGCAGTATTTT	CASSLARFGGGARTDTQYF
TRBV6-5	TRBD1	many	13	TRBJ1-4	TGTGCCAGCAAGACAGGGGGCAGTGAAAAACTGTTTTTT	CASKTGGSEKLFF
TRBV15	NA	NA	12	TRBJ2-1	TGTGCCACCAGCAGAGCCTACAATGAGCAGTTCTTC	CATSRAYNEQFF
TRBV11-2	TRBD1	few	14	TRBJ1-6	TGTGCCAGCAGCGACAGGGACAGTAATTCACCCCTCCACTTT	CASSDRDSNSPLHF